The 14 T cell receptor beta chains listed next were all sequenced from one sample in a study of OX40 agonist ivuxolimab in advanced cancers. Sequencing was performed with immunoSEQ multiplex PCR; in TCRdb, only in-frame clones are kept and a portion is missing. The data hold about 55,000 clones, with approximately 84% observed a single time. The sequenced sample was CD4+ or CD8+ T cells sorted from blood, obtained in a trial of the OX40 agonist ivuxolimab. These receptors were taken from an adult with an advanced solid tumor such as melanoma, head and neck, liver or kidney cancer.

This clone appeared a single time. The V and J genes are TRBV11-2 and TRBJ2-7; D remains ambiguous. The germline V and J ends were trimmed by 5 bases and 0 bases, with 8 bases remaining between them. This CDR3 comprises 13 residues. Germline V CDR1 and CDR2: SGHAT, FQNNGV. This CDR3 is CASSVRTSYEQYF. The CDR3 bases are TGTGCCAGCAGCGTCCGGACCTCCTACGAGCAGTACTTC.

The CDR3 loop is CASSADTHPTQYF. CDR3 sequence (DNA): TGTGCCAGCAGCGCGGATACACACCCGACCCAGTACTTC. V is TRBV9 and J is TRBJ2-5; D is uncertain. CDR1 is SGDLS and CDR2 is YYNGEE in the germline V gene. This CDR3 is built from 13 residues. The V and J ends lost 3 bases and 7 bases respectively, with 13 bases between them.

This chain links TRBV27 with TRBJ1-1; D is uncertain. V was shortened by 9 bases and J by 7 bases, with 21 bases between the two germline ends. From germline, CDR1 is MNHEY and CDR2 SMNVEV (reference sequence). This CDR3 is 14 amino acids long. CDR3 region: CASKQRAPLIEAFF. DNA of the CDR3: TGTGCCAGTAAGCAGCGGGCTCCGCTAATTGAAGCTTTCTTT.

This sequence joins TRBV5-1 and TRBJ1-1; tentative D call: TRBD1 (5 bases). The CDR3 spans 15 residues. The germline V gene encodes CDR1 SGHRS and CDR2 YFSETQ. Trimming stripped 0 bases from V and 1 base from J, with 10 bases between. CDR3 region: CASSLGRGENTEAFF. CDR3 nucleotides: TGCGCCAGCAGCTTGGGGCGGGGGGAGAACACTGAAGCTTTCTTT. The entire variable domain, with the rest obtained from reference TRBV5-1 and TRBJ1-1, is as follows: KAGVTQTPRYLIKTRGQQVTLSCSPISGHRSVSWYQQTPGQGLQFLFEYFSETQRNKGNFPGRFSGRQFSNSRSEMNVSTLELGDSALYLCASSLGRGENTEAFFGQGTRLTVV.

The V and J genes are TRBV6-5 and TRBJ2-1; D perhaps matches TRBD2 (5 bases). Trimming pared 6 bases from V and 6 bases from J, leaving 12 bases between. Germline loops: CDR1 MNHEY, CDR2 SVGAGI. This CDR3 has 13 amino acids. As DNA, the CDR3 is TGTGCCAGCAGCCCAACTAGTGCCAATGAGCAGTTCTTC. Amino acids: CASSPTSANEQFF.

This chain joins TRBV7-9 and TRBJ1-4; D ambiguous. The V end lost 0 bases, the J end lost 8 bases, and 22 bases lay between the germline ends. The CDR3 runs 18 residues. Germline CDR1 is SEHNR and CDR2 is FQNEAQ (reference sequence). The CDR3 DNA is TGTGCCAGCAGCTTAGCGGGTTTTCCGAATTTTGGGAACGAAAAACTGTTTTTT. Translated: CASSLAGFPNFGNEKLFF.

This chain connects TRBV19 to TRBJ2-7; unclear D gene. The germline gives CDR1 LNHDA, CDR2 SQIVND (reference sequence). The germline V and J ends were trimmed by 7 bases and 6 bases, with 13 bases remaining between them. The CDR3 consists of 12 residues. Written as DNA, the CDR3 is TGTGCCAGTAAAGCAGGTTGGGGCGAGCAGTACTTC. Its translation: CASKAGWGEQYF.

The V call is TRBV7-2, the J call TRBJ2-5; 8 bases align to TRBD2. The CDR3 is 15 residues long. V trimming: 6 bases; J trimming: 4 bases; junction bases outside the gene matches: 10. From germline, CDR1 is SGHTA and CDR2 FQGNSA. Written as DNA, the CDR3 is TGTGCCAGCAGTCCGGGACTAGTGGGCGGAGAGACCCAGTACTTC. Translation: CASSPGLVGGETQYF.

The genes are TRBV13 and TRBJ1-2; D ambiguous. Germline assignment: CDR1 PRHDT and CDR2 FYEKMQ (reference sequence). The CDR3 contains 16 residues. Trimming removed 0 bases from V and 5 bases from J, with 16 bases in between. CDR3 amino acids: CASSLGESFRGYGYTF. CDR3 nucleotide sequence: TGTGCCAGCAGCTTAGGGGAGTCGTTTCGGGGATATGGCTACACCTTC.

This clone was detected only once. The genes are TRBV27 and TRBJ2-1; possible D gene TRBD1, 6 bases. The CDR3 contains 14 residues. CDR1 and CDR2 (germline): MNHEY, SMNVEV (reference sequence). V lost 7 bases and J 6 bases, leaving 16 bases between the germline ends. The CDR3 protein is CASNTGTRSNEQFF. In DNA form, the CDR3 reads TGTGCCAGCAACACCGGGACAAGGTCCAATGAGCAGTTCTTC.

J is TRBJ2-2 and V is TRBV6-5, with D possibly matching TRBD1 (5 bases). Germline-derived CDR1 and CDR2 are MNHEY and SVGAGI. Trimming pared 0 bases from V and 4 bases from J, leaving 12 bases between. The CDR3 length is 16 residues. This chain's CDR3 is CASSYSGEGVTGELFF. CDR3 nucleotides: TGTGCCAGCAGTTACTCTGGGGAAGGGGTCACCGGGGAGCTGTTTTTT.

The genes are TRBV28 and TRBJ1-1; weak D call: TRBD1 (5 bases). The CDR3 sequence is 16 residues long. Trimming cost V 4 bases and J 4 bases, with 19 bases left between them. Germline CDR1 is MDHEN and CDR2 is SYDVKM. The CDR3 reads CASSSILFGGGTEAFF. The CDR3 nucleotides read TGTGCCAGCAGTTCAATTTTGTTCGGGGGGGGCACTGAAGCTTTCTTT.

The V gene is TRBV4-3, the J gene TRBJ1-6; D remains ambiguous. Germline CDR1 and CDR2: LGHNA and YSLEER. With 0 bases removed from V and 7 bases from J, the gap between germline ends came to 16 bases. The CDR3 sequence is 17 residues long. CDR3 sequence: CASSQDQEGVENSPLHF. The DNA of the CDR3 is TGCGCCAGCAGCCAAGATCAAGAGGGAGTTGAAAATTCACCCCTCCACTTT.

The V gene is TRBV19, the J gene TRBJ1-5; D uncertain. The CDR3 sequence is 15 residues long. CDR1 is LNHDA and CDR2 is SQIVND in the germline V gene (reference sequence). V lost 0 bases, J lost 3 bases, and 9 bases lay in between. The CDR3 loop reads CASSIEEGYNQPQHF. The CDR3, as DNA: TGTGCCAGTAGTATAGAGGAGGGATACAATCAGCCCCAGCATTTT. Combining the CDR3 with reference TRBV19 and TRBJ1-5 gives the whole variable domain DGGITQSPKYLFRKEGQNVTLSCEQNLNHDAMYWYRQDPGQGLRLIYYSQIVNDFQKGDIAEGYSVSREKKESFPLTVTSAQKNPTAFYLCASSIEEGYNQPQHFGDGTRLSIL.